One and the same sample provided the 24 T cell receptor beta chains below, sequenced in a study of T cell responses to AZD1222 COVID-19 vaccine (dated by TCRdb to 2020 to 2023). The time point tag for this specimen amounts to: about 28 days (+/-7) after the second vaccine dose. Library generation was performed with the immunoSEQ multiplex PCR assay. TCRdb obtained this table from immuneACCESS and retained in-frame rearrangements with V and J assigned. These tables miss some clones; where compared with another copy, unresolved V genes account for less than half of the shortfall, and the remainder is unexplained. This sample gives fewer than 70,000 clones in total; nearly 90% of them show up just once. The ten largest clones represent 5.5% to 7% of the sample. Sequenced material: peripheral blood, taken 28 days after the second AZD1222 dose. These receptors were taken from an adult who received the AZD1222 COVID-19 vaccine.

The chain's CDR3 is CASSPGQGGREQFF. The CDR3 DNA follows: TGCGCCAGCAGCCCTGGACAGGGGGGACGCGAGCAGTTCTTC. The rearrangement uses TRBV5-1 and TRBJ2-1; 10 nucleotides line up with TRBD1. Unmatched junction bases numbered 8, after V lost 4 bases and J lost 10 bases. The CDR3 spans 14 residues. Germline assignment: CDR1 SGHRS and CDR2 YFSETQ.

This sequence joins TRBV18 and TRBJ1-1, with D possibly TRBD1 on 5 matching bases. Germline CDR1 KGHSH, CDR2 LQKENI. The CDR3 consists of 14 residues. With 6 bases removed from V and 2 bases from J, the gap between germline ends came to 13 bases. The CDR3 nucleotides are TGTGCCAGCTCCCCAACGGGACCCAACACTGAAGCTTTCTTT. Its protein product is CASSPTGPNTEAFF.

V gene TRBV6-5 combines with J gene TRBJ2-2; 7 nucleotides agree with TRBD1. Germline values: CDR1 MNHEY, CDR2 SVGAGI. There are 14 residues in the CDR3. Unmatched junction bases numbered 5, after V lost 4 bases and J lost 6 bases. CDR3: CASSSSQGSGELFF. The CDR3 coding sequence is TGTGCCAGCAGTTCGTCACAGGGGTCCGGGGAGCTGTTTTTT.

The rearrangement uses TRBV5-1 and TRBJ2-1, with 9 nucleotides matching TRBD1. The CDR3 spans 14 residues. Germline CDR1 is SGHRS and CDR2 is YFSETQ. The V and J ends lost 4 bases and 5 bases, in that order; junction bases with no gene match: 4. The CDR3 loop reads CASSEGQGHNEQFF. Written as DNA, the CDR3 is TGCGCCAGCAGCGAGGGACAGGGACACAATGAGCAGTTCTTC. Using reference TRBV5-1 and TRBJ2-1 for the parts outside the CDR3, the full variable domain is KAGVTQTPRYLIKTRGQQVTLSCSPISGHRSVSWYQQTPGQGLQFLFEYFSETQRNKGNFPGRFSGRQFSNSRSEMNVSTLELGDSALYLCASSEGQGHNEQFFGPGTRLTVL.

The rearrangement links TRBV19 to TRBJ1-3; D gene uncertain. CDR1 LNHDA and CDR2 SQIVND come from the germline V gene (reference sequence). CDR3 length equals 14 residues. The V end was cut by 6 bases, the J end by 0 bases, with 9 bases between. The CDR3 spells CASRAGSSGNTIYF. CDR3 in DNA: TGTGCCAGTAGGGCAGGATCCTCTGGAAACACCATATATTTT.

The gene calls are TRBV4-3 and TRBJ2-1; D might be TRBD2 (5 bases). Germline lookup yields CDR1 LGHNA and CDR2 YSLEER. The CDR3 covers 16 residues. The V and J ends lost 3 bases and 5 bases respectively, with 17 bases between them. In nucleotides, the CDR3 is TGCGCCAGCAGCCACAAAACTAGGGTTCTCGACAATGAGCAGTTCTTC. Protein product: CASSHKTRVLDNEQFF.

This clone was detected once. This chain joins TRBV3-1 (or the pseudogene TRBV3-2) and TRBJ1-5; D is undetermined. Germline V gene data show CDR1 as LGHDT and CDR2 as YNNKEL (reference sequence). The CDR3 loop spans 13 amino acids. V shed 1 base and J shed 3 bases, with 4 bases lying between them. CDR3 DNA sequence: TGTGCCAGCAGCCAAGGGCCCAATCAGCCCCAGCATTTT. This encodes CASSQGPNQPQHF.

CDR3 sequence: CASLGPLNTEAFF. Written as DNA, the CDR3 is TGTGCCAGCCTCGGTCCTTTAAACACTGAAGCTTTCTTT. The chain carries TRBV28 and TRBJ1-1; no reliable D call. V lost 8 bases to trimming and J lost 2 bases, with 12 bases between them. CDR1 is MDHEN, CDR2 SYDVKM, per germline. This CDR3 has 13 residues.

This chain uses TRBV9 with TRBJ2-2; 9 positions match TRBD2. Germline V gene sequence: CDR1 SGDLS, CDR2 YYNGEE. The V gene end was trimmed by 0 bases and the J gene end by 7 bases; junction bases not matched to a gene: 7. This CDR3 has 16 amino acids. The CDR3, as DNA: TGTGCCAGCAGCGTAGCTCCGGCGGGGGGGATCGGGGAGCTGTTTTTT. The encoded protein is CASSVAPAGGIGELFF.

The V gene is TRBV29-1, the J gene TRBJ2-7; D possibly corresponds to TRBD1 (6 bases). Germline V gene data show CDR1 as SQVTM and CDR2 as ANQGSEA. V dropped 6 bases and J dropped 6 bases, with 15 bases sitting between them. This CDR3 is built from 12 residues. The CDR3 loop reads CSVEPLRGEQYF. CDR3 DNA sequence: TGCAGCGTAGAGCCCCTCAGGGGCGAGCAGTACTTC.

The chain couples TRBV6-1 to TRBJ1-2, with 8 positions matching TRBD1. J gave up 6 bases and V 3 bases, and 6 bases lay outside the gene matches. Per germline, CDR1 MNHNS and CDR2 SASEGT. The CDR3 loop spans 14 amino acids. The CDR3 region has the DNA TGTGCCAGCAGTGAGGGGCAGGGGGCGGATGGCTACACCTTC. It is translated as CASSEGQGADGYTF.

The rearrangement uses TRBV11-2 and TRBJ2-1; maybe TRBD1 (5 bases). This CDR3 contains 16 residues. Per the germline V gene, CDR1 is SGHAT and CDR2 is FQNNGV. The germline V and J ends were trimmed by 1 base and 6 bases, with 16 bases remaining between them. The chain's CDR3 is CASSLVWVRVVNEQFF. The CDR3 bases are TGTGCCAGCAGCTTAGTATGGGTCAGGGTGGTCAATGAGCAGTTCTTC.

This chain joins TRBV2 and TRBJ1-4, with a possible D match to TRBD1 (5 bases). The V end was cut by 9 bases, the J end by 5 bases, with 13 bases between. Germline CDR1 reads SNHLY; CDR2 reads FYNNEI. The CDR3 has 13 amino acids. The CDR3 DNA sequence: TGTGCCAGGGGGGACGGTGCGAATGAAAAACTGTTTTTT. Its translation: CARGDGANEKLFF.

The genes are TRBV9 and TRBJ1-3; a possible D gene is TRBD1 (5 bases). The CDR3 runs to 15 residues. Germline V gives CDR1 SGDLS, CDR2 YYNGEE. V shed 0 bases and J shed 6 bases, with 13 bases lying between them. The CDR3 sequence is CASSVDLGAPNTIYF. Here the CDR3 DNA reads TGTGCCAGCAGCGTAGATCTAGGGGCCCCAAACACCATATATTTT.

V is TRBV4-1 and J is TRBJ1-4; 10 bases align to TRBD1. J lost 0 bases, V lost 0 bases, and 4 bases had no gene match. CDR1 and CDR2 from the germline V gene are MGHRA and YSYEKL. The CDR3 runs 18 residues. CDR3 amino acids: CASSQDGTGASTNEKLFF. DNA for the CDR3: TGCGCCAGCAGCCAAGACGGGACAGGGGCTTCAACTAATGAAAAACTGTTTTTT.

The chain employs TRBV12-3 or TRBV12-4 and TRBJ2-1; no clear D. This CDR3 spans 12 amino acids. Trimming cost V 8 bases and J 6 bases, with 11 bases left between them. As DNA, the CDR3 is TGTGCCAGCCTAATCTACCCCAATGAGCAGTTCTTC. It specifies CASLIYPNEQFF.

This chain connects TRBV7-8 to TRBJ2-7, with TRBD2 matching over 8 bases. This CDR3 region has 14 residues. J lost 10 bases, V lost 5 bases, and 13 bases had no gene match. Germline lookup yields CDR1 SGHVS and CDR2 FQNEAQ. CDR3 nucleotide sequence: TGTGCCAGCAGCGCAGCGGGGGCCCAAGTTTTTCAGTACTTC. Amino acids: CASSAAGAQVFQYF.

The CDR3 is CASSLSWEPQHF. Here the CDR3 DNA reads TGTGCCAGTAGCCTTTCTTGGGAGCCCCAGCATTTT. The chain combines TRBV19 with TRBJ1-5; no clear D. This CDR3 comprises 12 residues. V shed 6 bases and J shed 8 bases, with 11 bases lying between them. Germline V gene sequence: CDR1 LNHDA, CDR2 SQIVND (reference sequence).

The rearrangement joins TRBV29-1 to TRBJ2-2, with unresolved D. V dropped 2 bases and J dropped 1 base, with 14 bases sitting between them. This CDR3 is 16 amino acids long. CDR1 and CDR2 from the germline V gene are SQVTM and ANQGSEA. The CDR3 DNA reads TGCAGCGTTGAACTCCGCCAGGCGCTGAACACCGGGGAGCTGTTTTTT. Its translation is CSVELRQALNTGELFF.

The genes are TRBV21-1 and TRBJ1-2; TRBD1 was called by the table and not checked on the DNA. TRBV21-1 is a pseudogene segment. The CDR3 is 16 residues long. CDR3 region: CASSKSGQLANYGYTF. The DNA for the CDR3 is TGTGCCAGCAGCAAATCGGGACAGCTAGCTAACTATGGCTACACCTTC.

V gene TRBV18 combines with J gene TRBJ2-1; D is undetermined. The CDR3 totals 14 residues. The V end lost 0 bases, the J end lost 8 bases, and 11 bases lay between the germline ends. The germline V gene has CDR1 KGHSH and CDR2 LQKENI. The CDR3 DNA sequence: TGTGCCAGCTCACCACCGGTGGGCCGAGATGAGCAGTTCTTC. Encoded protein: CASSPPVGRDEQFF. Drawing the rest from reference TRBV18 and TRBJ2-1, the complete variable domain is NAGVMQNPRHLVRRRGQEARLRCSPMKGHSHVYWYRQLPEEGLKFMVYLQKENIIDESGMPKERFSAEFPKEGPSILRIQQVVRGDSAAYFCASSPPVGRDEQFFGPGTRLTVL.

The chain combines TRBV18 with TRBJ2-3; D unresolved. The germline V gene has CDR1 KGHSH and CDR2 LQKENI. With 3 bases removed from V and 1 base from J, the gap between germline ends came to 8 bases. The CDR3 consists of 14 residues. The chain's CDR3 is CASSPLPRTDTQYF. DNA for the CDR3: TGTGCCAGCTCACCTCTTCCTCGCACAGATACGCAGTATTTT.

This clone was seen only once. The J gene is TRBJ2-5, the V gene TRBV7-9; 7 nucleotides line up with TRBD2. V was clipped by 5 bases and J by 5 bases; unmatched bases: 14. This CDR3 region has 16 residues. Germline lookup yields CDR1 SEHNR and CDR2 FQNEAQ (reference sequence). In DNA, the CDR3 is TGTGCCAGCAGCCCCCCGGGGAGGGCGGATGGGGAGACCCAGTACTTC. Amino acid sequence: CASSPPGRADGETQYF.

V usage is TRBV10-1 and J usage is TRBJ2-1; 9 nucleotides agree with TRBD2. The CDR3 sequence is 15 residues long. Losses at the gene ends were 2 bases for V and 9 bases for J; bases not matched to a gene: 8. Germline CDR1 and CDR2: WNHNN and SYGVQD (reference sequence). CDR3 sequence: CASSEKVAGVGEQFF. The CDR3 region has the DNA TGCGCCAGCAGTGAGAAGGTAGCGGGAGTTGGTGAGCAGTTCTTC.